This TCR beta chain comes out of a study of shared clonotypes between healthy human individuals. Whole-study results and caveats: The study found lower generation probabilities in non-shared clonotypes than in those shared by all four donors. Clonotype sharing among donors was expected to depend on sequencing depth. Represented genetic and exposure-history diversity was restricted by having few donors.

Clones were read by immunoSEQ multiplex PCR, and TCRdb kept only the in-frame ones, dropping some. The sample records approximately 710,000 clones, 90% being singletons. In the case of this clone: Antigen specificity is unknown.

V dropped 2 bases and J dropped 0; count of bases not matched to a gene: 6. This CDR3 region has 16 residues. Germline V gives CDR1 MNHEY, CDR2 SMNVEV (reference sequence). V gene TRBV27 combines with J gene TRBJ2-7; TRBD2 matches 8 bases. This sequence originates from a man aged 18 to 35 in good health. Some clones in this sample may be carry-over from other donors' samples. Sequenced: memory CD8+ T cells from PBMCs. Regarding subset: CD45RO+ cells pooled with CCR7-negative TemRA cells. CDR3 in DNA: TGTGCCAGCAGTTTACGGGCGGGGGGTTACTCCTACGAGCAGTACTTC. The encoded protein is CASSLRAGGYSYEQYF.